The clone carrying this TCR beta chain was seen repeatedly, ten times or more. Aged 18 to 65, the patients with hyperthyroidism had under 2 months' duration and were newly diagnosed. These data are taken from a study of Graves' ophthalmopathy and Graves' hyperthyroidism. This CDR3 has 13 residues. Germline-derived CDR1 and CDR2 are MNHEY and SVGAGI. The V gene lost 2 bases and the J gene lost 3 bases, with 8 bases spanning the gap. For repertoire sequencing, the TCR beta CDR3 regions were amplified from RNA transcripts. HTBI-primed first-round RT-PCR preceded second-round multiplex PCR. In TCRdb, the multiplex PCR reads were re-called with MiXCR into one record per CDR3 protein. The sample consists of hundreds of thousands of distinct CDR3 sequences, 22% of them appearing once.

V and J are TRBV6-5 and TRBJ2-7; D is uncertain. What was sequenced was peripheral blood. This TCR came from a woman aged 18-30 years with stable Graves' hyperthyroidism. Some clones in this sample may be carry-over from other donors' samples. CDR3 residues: CASSYQPLYEQYF. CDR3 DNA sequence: TGTGCCAGCAGTTACCAGCCCCTCTACGAGCAGTACTTC.